The next 10 T cell receptor beta chains were all read from a single sample in a study of T cells in Graves' hyperthyroidism and ophthalmopathy. The source material, RNA transcripts, was used to amplify TCR beta CDR3 regions. Using the HTBI primer set, a first-round RT-PCR was run on the TCR CDR3. TCRdb re-derived calls from the multiplex PCR reads in MiXCR, one entry per CDR3 protein. The sample yields about 500,000 distinct CDR3 sequences, roughly 18% seen once. Sequencing was done on a sample of blood. All receptors derive from a woman between 18 and 29 years old with Graves' ophthalmopathy.

This clonotype turned up a few times. V and J are TRBV15 and TRBJ1-2, with D hard to call. The CDR3 spans 13 residues. Germline V gene sequence: CDR1 LNHNV, CDR2 YYDKDF (reference sequence). Trimming took 1 base from V and 5 from J, leaving 8 bases between them. The CDR3 coding sequence is TGTGCCACCAGCAGAGGGGAGCAGTATGGCTACACCTTC. This codes for CATSRGEQYGYTF.

This clonotype has ten or more counts. This rearrangement joins TRBV2 to TRBJ1-5, with D hard to call. CDR1 and CDR2 from the germline V gene are SNHLY and FYNNEI. Trimming removed 0 bases at V and 3 bases at J, with 3 bases between. The CDR3 spans 13 residues. CDR3 amino acids: CASSEADNQPQHF. CDR3 DNA sequence: TGTGCCAGCAGTGAAGCAGACAATCAGCCCCAGCATTTT.

This clonotype was seen at least ten times. The CDR3 sequence is CASTWREGAEAFF. CDR3 coding DNA: TGTGCCAGCACCTGGCGCGAAGGAGCTGAAGCTTTCTTT. This rearrangement joins TRBV6-1 to TRBJ1-1; no clear D gene. The germline V and J ends were trimmed by 7 bases and 6 bases, with 15 bases remaining between them. The CDR3 spans 13 residues. Germline CDR1 MNHNS, CDR2 SASEGT.

The chain links TRBV29-1 to TRBJ2-7, with D perhaps given as TRBD1 or TRBD2 (6 bases each). The CDR3 runs 12 residues. The germline V gene has CDR1 SQVTM and CDR2 ANQGSEA. Trimming took off 3 bases at V and 4 bases at J, with 10 bases between the two ends. The CDR3: CSVDEGGYEQYF. The CDR3 DNA reads TGCAGCGTTGACGAAGGGGGGTACGAGCAGTACTTC.

The sample holds many counts of this clonotype. The V call is TRBV7-9, the J call TRBJ2-3; D tentatively reads TRBD1 or TRBD2 (5 bases each). Germline assignment: CDR1 SEHNR and CDR2 FQNEAQ (reference sequence). Trimming pared 4 bases from V and 5 bases from J, leaving 10 bases between. The CDR3 is 13 residues long. CDR3 sequence (DNA): TGTGCCAGCAGCTGGGACGGAGGAGATACGCAGTATTTT. Protein product: CASSWDGGDTQYF.

This clonotype was seen at least ten times. The V gene is TRBV5-1, the J gene TRBJ2-7; D is possibly TRBD2 (5 bases). The CDR3 spans 13 residues. Germline-derived CDR1 and CDR2 are SGHRS and YFSETQ. The V end was cut by 5 bases, the J end by 3 bases, with 12 bases between. The CDR3 loop reads CASSEGAHYEQYF. As DNA, the CDR3 is TGCGCCAGCAGTGAGGGAGCCCACTACGAGCAGTACTTC. The whole variable domain, remainder taken from reference TRBV5-1 and TRBJ2-7, is KAGVTQTPRYLIKTRGQQVTLSCSPISGHRSVSWYQQTPGQGLQFLFEYFSETQRNKGNFPGRFSGRQFSNSRSEMNVSTLELGDSALYLCASSEGAHYEQYFGPGTRLTVT.

This chain uses TRBV6-1 with TRBJ1-5; D not resolved. Germline-derived CDR1 and CDR2 are MNHNS and SASEGT. The V and J ends lost 3 bases and 1 base respectively, with 4 bases between them. The CDR3 spans 13 residues. The CDR3 bases are TGTGCCAGCAGTGACAGGAGCAATCAGCCCCAGCATTTT. As protein: CASSDRSNQPQHF.

A remark on this clonotype: This clone may be a read error of a much larger clone one base away. J is TRBJ2-1 and V is TRBV5-1, with a tentative D call TRBD1 (6 bases). The last part of the DNA fits TRBJ2-7 better; the J call may be wrong. The CDR3 runs to 15 residues. The V gene's germline CDR1 is SGHRS and CDR2 YFSETQ. The CDR3 DNA reads as TGCGCCAGCAGCAGCGTGGGGGCAGGGGTGAATGAGCAGTACTTC. It yields the protein CASSSVGAGVNEQYF.

V gene TRBV4-1 combines with J gene TRBJ1-1; D remains unclear. Germline V gene sequence: CDR1 MGHRA, CDR2 YSYEKL. CDR3 length: 18 amino acids. V was shortened by 0 bases and J by 4 bases, with 21 bases between the two germline ends. The DNA of the CDR3 is TGCGCCAGCAGCCAAGAGAGGGTGGAGGCGGGCCGCGTCACTGAAGCTTTCTTT. As protein: CASSQERVEAGRVTEAFF.

This clonotype was counted a few times. V and J are TRBV6-2 or TRBV6-3 and TRBJ2-1, with TRBD2 matching over 9 bases. Germline V gives CDR1 MNHEY, CDR2 SVGEGT. The V and J ends lost 6 bases and 11 bases, in that order; junction bases with no gene match: 20. The CDR3 runs to 17 residues. CDR3 DNA sequence: TGTGCCAGCAGCAATTCGGTACCTTATAGCGGGAGATATCAGCAGTTCTTC. This gives the protein CASSNSVPYSGRYQQFF.